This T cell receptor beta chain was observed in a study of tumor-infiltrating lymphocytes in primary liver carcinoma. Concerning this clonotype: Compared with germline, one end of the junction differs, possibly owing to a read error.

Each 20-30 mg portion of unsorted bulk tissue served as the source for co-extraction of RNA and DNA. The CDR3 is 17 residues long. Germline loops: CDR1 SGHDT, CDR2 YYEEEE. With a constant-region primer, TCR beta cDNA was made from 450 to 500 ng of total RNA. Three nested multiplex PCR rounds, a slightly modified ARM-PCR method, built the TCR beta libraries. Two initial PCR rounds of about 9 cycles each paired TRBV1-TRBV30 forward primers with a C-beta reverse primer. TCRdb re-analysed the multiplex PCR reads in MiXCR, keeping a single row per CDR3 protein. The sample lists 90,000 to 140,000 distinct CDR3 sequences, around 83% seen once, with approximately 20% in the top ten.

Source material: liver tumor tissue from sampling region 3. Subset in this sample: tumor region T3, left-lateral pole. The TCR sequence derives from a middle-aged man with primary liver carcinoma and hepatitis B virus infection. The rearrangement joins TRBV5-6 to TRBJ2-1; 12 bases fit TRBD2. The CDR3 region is CASSQILAGGVDDEQLF. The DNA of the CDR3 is TGTGCCAGCAGCCAAATCCTAGCGGGAGGGGTAGACGATGAGCAGTTGTTC.